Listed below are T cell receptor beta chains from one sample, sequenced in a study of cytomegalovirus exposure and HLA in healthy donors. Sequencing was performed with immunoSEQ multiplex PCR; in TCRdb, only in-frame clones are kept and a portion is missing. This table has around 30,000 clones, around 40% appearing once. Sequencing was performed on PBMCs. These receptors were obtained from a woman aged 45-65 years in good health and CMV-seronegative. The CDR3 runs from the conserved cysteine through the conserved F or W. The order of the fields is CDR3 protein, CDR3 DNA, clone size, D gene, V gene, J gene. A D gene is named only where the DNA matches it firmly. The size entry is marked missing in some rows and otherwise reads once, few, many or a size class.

CASSVAFPNTGELFF	TGTGCCAGCAGCGTAGCTTTCCCGAACACCGGGGAGCTGTTTTTT	-	-	TRBV9	TRBJ2-2
CASRQPGTGTNYGYTF	TGTGCCAGCAGACAACCGGGAACCGGGACAAACTATGGCTACACCTTC	-	-	TRBV28	TRBJ1-2
CATRGYSNQPQHF	TGTGCCACCCGGGGTTATAGCAACCAGCCCCAGCATTTT	-	-	TRBV5-8	TRBJ1-5
CASKIADTQYF	TGTGCCAGCAAGATAGCGGATACGCAGTATTTT	few	-	TRBV28	TRBJ2-3
CASSLADRGQETQYF	TGTGCCAGCAGCTTAGCGGACAGGGGACAAGAGACCCAGTACTTC	-	TRBD1	TRBV14	TRBJ2-5
CASSQRQGGPNTEAFF	TGTGCCAGCAGCCAAAGACAGGGGGGACCGAACACTGAAGCTTTCTTT	-	TRBD1	TRBV5-4	TRBJ1-1
CAWRRRGSTGELFF	TGTGCCTGGAGAAGGAGGGGTTCCACCGGGGAGCTGTTTTTT	-	-	TRBV30	TRBJ2-2
CASSKHHGTVPYEQYF	TGTGCCAGCAGTAAACACCACGGGACAGTCCCCTACGAGCAGTACTTC	few	TRBD1	TRBV28	TRBJ2-7
CASSFGSFGSYEQYF	TGTGCCAGCAGTTTCGGGTCCTTCGGCTCCTACGAGCAGTACTTC	-	-	TRBV28	TRBJ2-7
CASSPGGDSPLHF	TGTGCCAGCTCACCAGGGGGCGATTCACCCCTCCACTTT	few	-	TRBV18	TRBJ1-6
CASSFGSTPPQHF	TGTGCCAGCAGCTTCGGGAGCACCCCGCCCCAGCATTTT	-	-	TRBV7-9	TRBJ1-5
CASRPTGGAGTDTQYF	TGTGCCAGCAGACCAACAGGGGGCGCGGGCACAGATACGCAGTATTTT	few	TRBD1	TRBV27	TRBJ2-3
CASGYTGELFF	TGTGCCAGCGGCTACACCGGGGAGCTGTTTTTT	few	-	TRBV25-1	TRBJ2-2
CASKGTGGASTEAFF	TGCGCCAGCAAGGGGACAGGGGGCGCGAGCACTGAAGCTTTCTTT	-	TRBD1	TRBV10-1	TRBJ1-1
CASSKGDRAYEQYF	TGTGCCAGCAGTAAGGGGGACAGGGCCTACGAGCAGTACTTC	-	TRBD1	TRBV25-1	TRBJ2-7
CASSPRHTHETGELFF	TGCGCCAGCAGCCCCCGACACACTCACGAAACCGGGGAGCTGTTTTTT	-	-	TRBV5-1	TRBJ2-2
CASSESQTFANTEAFF	TGCGCCAGCAGTGAGTCACAGACCTTCGCGAACACTGAAGCTTTCTTT	few	-	TRBV10-2	TRBJ1-1
CASSVASGSWTGELFF	TGTGCCAGCAGTGTGGCTAGCGGGAGTTGGACCGGGGAGCTGTTTTTT	few	TRBD2	TRBV2	TRBJ2-2
CASNPTGGLSGANVLTF	TGTGCCAGCAACCCGACAGGGGGCCTATCTGGGGCCAACGTCCTGACTTTC	-	TRBD1	TRBV5-4	TRBJ2-6
CASSLGLGLAGGNEQFF	TGTGCCAGCAGTTTAGGTCTAGGACTAGCGGGGGGGAATGAGCAGTTCTTC	-	TRBD2	TRBV27	TRBJ2-1
CASSFRQGTDSEQYF	TGTGCCAGCAGCTTCCGACAGGGCACGGATAGCGAGCAGTACTTC	-	TRBD1	TRBV7-6	TRBJ2-7
CASSRLAGGRGTDTQYF	TGCGCCAGCAGCCGACTAGCGGGGGGGCGGGGGACAGATACGCAGTATTTT	few	TRBD2	TRBV23-1	TRBJ2-3
CASSSGIGTGGSREQFF	TGTGCCAGCAGCTCCGGCATTGGGACAGGGGGTTCCAGGGAGCAGTTCTTC	-	TRBD1	TRBV7-9	TRBJ2-1
CASSPRDTNEQYF	TGTGCCAGCTCACCACGGGACACCAACGAGCAGTACTTC	-	-	TRBV18	TRBJ2-7
CASSETGQGYGYTF	TGTGCCAGCAGTGAAACGGGACAGGGATATGGCTACACCTTC	-	TRBD1	TRBV6-1	TRBJ1-2
CASSAQAGGPGEQYF	TGTGCCAGCAGCGCCCAAGCGGGGGGGCCGGGCGAGCAGTACTTC	few	TRBD2	TRBV9	TRBJ2-7
CAWSFPYEGARYNEQFF	TGTGCCTGGAGTTTCCCCTATGAGGGGGCTAGGTACAATGAGCAGTTCTTC	few	TRBD1	TRBV30	TRBJ2-1
CASSKTQGYSNQPQHF	TGTGCCAGTAGTAAGACACAGGGCTATAGCAATCAGCCCCAGCATTTT	few	-	TRBV19	TRBJ1-5
CASRGQAIYEQYF	TGTGCCAGCAGGGGACAGGCGATCTACGAGCAGTACTTC	-	TRBD1	TRBV6-5	TRBJ2-7
CAANGGIPSETQYF	TGTGCCGCAAATGGGGGGATCCCAAGCGAGACCCAGTACTTC	-	-	TRBV28	TRBJ2-5
CASSVGGTYEQYF	TGTGCCAGTAGTGTTGGAGGAACCTACGAGCAGTACTTC	-	-	TRBV19	TRBJ2-7
CASSLQGIGQYF	TGTGCCAGCAGCCTACAGGGCATCGGGCAGTACTTC	-	-	TRBV14	TRBJ2-7
CASSPRASGGQETQYF	TGCGCCAGCAGCCCACGGGCTAGCGGGGGGCAAGAGACCCAGTACTTC	-	TRBD2	TRBV4-1	TRBJ2-5
CAWSVLSRSAGRDSRNTIYF	TGTGCCTGGAGTGTGCTAAGCCGAAGCGCGGGGCGGGACAGTCGAAACACCATATATTTT	-	TRBD1	TRBV30	TRBJ1-3
CASSHSAGLARTGELFF	TGCGCCAGCAGCCACTCCGCAGGACTAGCGCGTACCGGGGAGCTGTTTTTT	-	TRBD2	TRBV4-1	TRBJ2-2
CAWTLEVTDTQYF	TGTGCCTGGACGTTAGAGGTAACAGATACGCAGTATTTT	-	-	TRBV30	TRBJ2-3
CASSLWASHTDTQYF	TGTGCCAGCAGTTTATGGGCCTCTCACACAGATACGCAGTATTTT	-	-	TRBV27	TRBJ2-3
CASSRGGARYTEAFF	TGTGCCAGTAGTCGAGGGGGCGCTCGGTACACTGAAGCTTTCTTT	-	TRBD1	TRBV19	TRBJ1-1
CASSEGRTGGGRETQYF	TGTGCCAGCAGTGAAGGGCGGACAGGGGGCGGGCGAGAGACCCAGTACTTC	few	TRBD1	TRBV2	TRBJ2-5
CASSLVRDSSYNEQFF	TGCGCCAGCAGCTTGGTGCGCGATAGCTCCTACAATGAGCAGTTCTTC	few	-	TRBV5-1	TRBJ2-1